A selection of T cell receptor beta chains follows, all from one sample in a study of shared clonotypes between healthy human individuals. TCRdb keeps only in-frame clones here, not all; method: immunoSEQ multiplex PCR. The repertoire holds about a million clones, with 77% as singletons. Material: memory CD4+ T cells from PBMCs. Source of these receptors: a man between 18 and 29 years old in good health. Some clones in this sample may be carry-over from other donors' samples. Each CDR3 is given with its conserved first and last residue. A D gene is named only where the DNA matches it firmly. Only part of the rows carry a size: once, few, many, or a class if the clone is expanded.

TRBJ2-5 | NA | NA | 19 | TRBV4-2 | TGTGCCAGCAGCCAAGGGGCCACCTCCCTGGGAGGCGGCCAAGAGACCCAGTACTTC | CASSQGATSLGGGQETQYF
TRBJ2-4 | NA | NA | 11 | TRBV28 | TGTGCCAGCAGCCGAAAAAACATTCAGTACTTC | CASSRKNIQYF
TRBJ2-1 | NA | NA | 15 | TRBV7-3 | TGTGCCAGCAGCTTAATCGGACCGCGAGGGAATGAGCAGTTCTTC | CASSLIGPRGNEQFF
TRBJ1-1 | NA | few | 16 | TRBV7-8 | TGTGCCAGCAGCGTATACCGGGCAGGGACGAACACTGAAGCTTTCTTT | CASSVYRAGTNTEAFF
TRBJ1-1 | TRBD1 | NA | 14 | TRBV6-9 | TGTGCCAGCAGCCAAGGACAGGGTGTTAAGGAAGCTTTCTTT | CASSQGQGVKEAFF
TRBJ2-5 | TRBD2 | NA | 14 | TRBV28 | TGTGCCAGCCGGCCCGGGGGGGCCCAAGAGACCCAGTACTTC | CASRPGGAQETQYF
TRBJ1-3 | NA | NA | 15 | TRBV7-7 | TGTGCCAGCAGCTTAGGTCCAGACTCTGGAAACACCATATATTTT | CASSLGPDSGNTIYF
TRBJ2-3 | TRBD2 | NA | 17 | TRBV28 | TGTGCCAGCAGTTTATCCGGCGGGAGGGCCCTCGGGGATACGCAGTATTTT | CASSLSGGRALGDTQYF
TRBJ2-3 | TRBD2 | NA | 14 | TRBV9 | TGTGCCAGCCAACTAGCGGGAGGACAAGATACGCAGTATTTT | CASQLAGGQDTQYF
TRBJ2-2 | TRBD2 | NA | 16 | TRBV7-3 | TGTGCCAGCAGCTCTTCGGCGGGAGGGCCAAACGGGGAGCTGTTTTTT | CASSSSAGGPNGELFF
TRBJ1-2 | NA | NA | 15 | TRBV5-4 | TGTGCCAGCACCACTCCAACAGGCCCGGATGGTGGCTACACCTTC | CASTTPTGPDGGYTF
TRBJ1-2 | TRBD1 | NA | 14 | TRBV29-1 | TGCAGCGTTGAGGGCAGGGGGCTGAGAAGTGGCTACACCTTC | CSVEGRGLRSGYTF